What follows are 32 T cell receptor beta chains derived from one specimen sequenced in a study of OX40 agonist ivuxolimab in advanced cancers. Profiled with immunoSEQ multiplex PCR; TCRdb holds only in-frame clones, not every one. The data show about 130,000 clones, 92% seen once. Material: CD4+ or CD8+ T cells sorted from blood, obtained in a trial of the OX40 agonist ivuxolimab. Receptors were obtained from an adult with an advanced solid tumor such as melanoma, head and neck, liver or kidney cancer.

V gene TRBV4-3 combines with J gene TRBJ1-2; 7 bases line up with TRBD1. This CDR3 contains 19 residues. CDR1 and CDR2 from the germline V gene are LGHNA and YSLEER. Trimming cost V 4 bases and J 0 bases; bases outside gene matches: 17. In DNA, the CDR3 is TGCGCCAGCAGCCCGAAGATACGGGACAGCTTTATAGCTAACTATGGCTACACCTTC. This gives the protein CASSPKIRDSFIANYGYTF.

The chain joins TRBV27 to TRBJ1-1; the D is unclear. From germline, CDR1 is MNHEY and CDR2 SMNVEV (reference sequence). The length of the CDR3 is 14 residues. Trimming left V 5 bases short and J 3 bases short, with 13 bases between. DNA for the CDR3: TGTGCCAGCAGTCTCCGGACGGGATACACTGAAGCTTTCTTT. This encodes CASSLRTGYTEAFF.

This clone was seen just once. The rearrangement uses TRBV30 and TRBJ1-3; no clear D gene. The CDR3 has 12 amino acids. Per the germline V gene, CDR1 is GTSNPN and CDR2 is SVGIG (reference sequence). The V and J ends lost 7 bases and 0 bases respectively, with 7 bases between them. The CDR3 nucleotides read TGTGCCTTCCAAATCTCTGGAAACACCATATATTTT. This translates into CAFQISGNTIYF.

The chain recombines TRBV25-1 with TRBJ2-2; D ambiguous. The germline V gene has CDR1 MGHDK and CDR2 SYGVNS. The germline V and J ends were trimmed by 4 bases and 3 bases, with 6 bases remaining between them. The length of the CDR3 is 13 residues. The CDR3 DNA reads TGTGCCAGCAGTGCTCAGGACACCGGGGAGCTGTTTTTT. Its translation is CASSAQDTGELFF.

V is TRBV28 and J is TRBJ2-2, with TRBD2 matching over 7 bases. This CDR3 has 14 amino acids. V shed 7 bases and J 2 bases; nucleotides not matched to a gene: 4. Germline V lookup: CDR1 MDHEN, CDR2 SYDVKM. The CDR3 reads CASKPGLNTGELFF. The CDR3 region has the DNA TGTGCCAGCAAGCCGGGACTAAACACCGGGGAGCTGTTTTTT.

This chain joins TRBV5-1 and TRBJ2-1; 7 nucleotides align to TRBD2. V lost 0 bases, J lost 4 bases, and 7 bases stayed unmatched. The CDR3 is made up of 16 amino acids. Germline lookup yields CDR1 SGHRS and CDR2 YFSETQ. The CDR3 DNA reads TGCGCCAGCAGCTTGGGGGCGGGAGTGACTTACAATGAGCAGTTCTTC. This translates into CASSLGAGVTYNEQFF.

The chain carries TRBV7-2 and TRBJ1-1, with D maybe TRBD1 (6 bases). Trimming left V 4 bases short and J 0 bases short, with 9 bases between. The CDR3 consists of 14 residues. Germline CDR1 and CDR2: SGHTA and FQGNSA. The CDR3 coding sequence is TGTGCCAGCAGCTCACAGGGCCTGAACACTGAAGCTTTCTTT. Translating gives CASSSQGLNTEAFF.

The CDR3, as DNA: TGTGCCAGCAGCTGGGGGGACACTGAAGCTTTCTTT. Protein sequence: CASSWGDTEAFF. V is TRBV9 and J is TRBJ1-1; a weak D match, TRBD1 (5 bases). Trimming took 4 bases from V and 3 from J, leaving 7 bases between them. Germline CDR1 and CDR2: SGDLS and YYNGEE. The CDR3 consists of 12 residues. The full variable domain, rest sourced from reference TRBV9 and TRBJ1-1, is DSGVTQTPKHLITATGQRVTLRCSPRSGDLSVYWYQQSLDQGLQFLIQYYNGEERAKGNILERFSAQQFPDLHSELNLSSLELGDSALYFCASSWGDTEAFFGQGTRLTVV.

J is TRBJ1-3 and V is TRBV15, with TRBD1 identical over 10 bases. The CDR3 runs 21 residues. Trimming at V came to 0 bases and at J to 1 base, leaving 15 bases not matched to a gene. Per the germline V gene, CDR1 is LNHNV and CDR2 is YYDKDF (reference sequence). The CDR3 is CATSRDLRLKTGGMSGNTIYF. The CDR3, as DNA: TGTGCCACCAGCAGAGATTTGCGACTAAAGACAGGGGGCATGTCTGGAAACACCATATATTTT. Full variable domain (missing parts from reference TRBV15 and TRBJ1-3): DAMVIQNPRYQVTQFGKPVTLSCSQTLNHNVMYWYQQKSSQAPKLLFHYYDKDFNNEADTPDNFQSRRPNTSFCFLDIRSPGLGDTAMYLCATSRDLRLKTGGMSGNTIYFGEGSWLTVV.

The chain uses TRBV9 and TRBJ2-3; perhaps TRBD2 as D (7 bases). V lost 3 bases and J 3 bases, leaving 20 bases between the germline ends. CDR3 length: 17 amino acids. CDR1 is SGDLS and CDR2 is YYNGEE in the germline V gene. The CDR3 loop is CASSAEVGGGSTDTQYF. The CDR3 DNA is TGTGCCAGCAGCGCGGAGGTTGGGGGCGGGAGTACAGATACGCAGTATTTT.

The rearrangement joins TRBV4-3 to TRBJ1-1; weak D call: TRBD1 (6 bases). This CDR3 region has 14 residues. V was shortened by 6 bases and J by 2 bases, with 13 bases between the two germline ends. The V gene's germline CDR1 is LGHNA and CDR2 YSLEER. The CDR3 loop is CASRYRQVNTEAFF. The CDR3 DNA reads as TGCGCCAGCAGGTACAGACAGGTTAACACTGAAGCTTTCTTT.

The gene calls are TRBV10-3 and TRBJ2-5; no reliable D call. Trimming cost V 7 bases and J 1 base, with 10 bases left between them. The germline V gene has CDR1 ENHRY and CDR2 SYGVKD. This CDR3 has 13 residues. The CDR3 sequence is CAIKIDGQETQYF. In DNA form, the CDR3 reads TGTGCCATCAAAATCGACGGCCAAGAGACCCAGTACTTC.

The V call is TRBV6-6, the J call TRBJ2-7; 13 nucleotides align to TRBD2. The V gene end was trimmed by 4 bases and the J gene end by 5 bases; junction bases not matched to a gene: 5. This CDR3 is built from 15 residues. The germline CDR1 and CDR2 sequences are MNHNY and SVGAGI (reference sequence). CDR3 loop: CASSSGTSGKNEQYF. The CDR3 DNA reads TGTGCCAGCAGTTCAGGGACTAGCGGGAAGAACGAGCAGTACTTC.

The chain uses TRBV5-4 and TRBJ2-1, with D possibly TRBD1 on 8 matching bases. Deletions cut 0 bases from V and 4 bases from J, with 11 bases between. The CDR3 has 15 residues. Germline CDR1 and CDR2: SGHNT and YYREEE (reference sequence). The DNA for the CDR3 is TGTGCCAGCAGCTTGGACAGGGGGGGATACAATGAGCAGTTCTTC. Amino acids: CASSLDRGGYNEQFF.

This clone was recorded once. The rearrangement links TRBV7-2 to TRBJ2-7; D call uncertain. This CDR3 is 13 amino acids long. Deletions cut 7 bases from V and 5 bases from J, with 15 bases between. Germline V gene data show CDR1 as SGHTA and CDR2 as FQGNSA. CDR3 sequence reads: CASTLPTGDEQYF. In DNA form, the CDR3 reads TGTGCCAGCACCCTCCCGACGGGCGACGAGCAGTACTTC.

In this sample, this clone turned up a few times. This chain joins TRBV30 and TRBJ1-1; 7 positions match TRBD1. The trim removed 1 base at V and 3 bases at J, leaving 5 bases unmatched. Germline V gene lookup returns CDR1 GTSNPN and CDR2 SVGIG (reference sequence). This CDR3 has 14 residues. CDR3 bases: TGTGCCTGGAGTGAGGGACAGAGACACACTGAAGCTTTCTTT. Translation gives CAWSEGQRHTEAFF.

The V call is TRBV29-1, the J call TRBJ2-2; TRBD2 agrees at 7 bases. The CDR3 loop spans 12 amino acids. The germline CDR1 and CDR2 sequences are SQVTM and ANQGSEA. CDR3 bases: TGCACCGGGGGGACGAACACCGGGGAGCTGTTTTTT. Translated, it gives CTGGTNTGELFF.

The chain uses TRBV5-1 and TRBJ1-1; D possibly corresponds to TRBD1 (5 bases). Per germline, CDR1 SGHRS and CDR2 YFSETQ. The CDR3 consists of 14 residues. Trimming took off 4 bases at V and 5 bases at J, with 15 bases between the two ends. This CDR3 is CASSVGREETEAFF. As DNA, the CDR3 is TGCGCCAGCAGCGTGGGACGGGAGGAGACTGAAGCTTTCTTT.

The chain couples TRBV7-2 to TRBJ1-5; tentatively, D is TRBD1 (5 bases). The V gene lost 5 bases and the J gene lost 3 bases, with 17 bases spanning the gap. Looked up from germline, CDR1 is SGHTA and CDR2 is FQGNSA. The CDR3 is 16 residues long. The CDR3 DNA sequence: TGTGCCAGCAGCGTCCGGGACCTATCGATCAATCAGCCCCAGCATTTT. Protein product: CASSVRDLSINQPQHF.

The chain carries TRBV7-9 and TRBJ2-1, with a tentative D call TRBD1 (6 bases). Trimming took off 2 bases at V and 0 bases at J, with 8 bases between the two ends. The CDR3 covers 15 residues. Germline V gives CDR1 SEHNR, CDR2 FQNEAQ (reference sequence). The CDR3 region is CASSLTDSSYNEQFF. The CDR3 coding sequence is TGTGCCAGCAGCTTAACGGACAGCTCCTACAATGAGCAGTTCTTC.

This clone was seen just once. The V gene is TRBV9, the J gene TRBJ1-4; D gene ambiguous. Germline CDR1 is SGDLS and CDR2 is YYNGEE. The CDR3 consists of 14 residues. Trimming removed 3 bases at V and 5 bases at J, with 11 bases between. The CDR3 protein is CASSAKRENEKLFF. The CDR3 DNA sequence: TGTGCCAGCAGCGCCAAAAGGGAAAATGAAAAACTGTTTTTT.

The V call is TRBV6-5, the J call TRBJ2-7, with TRBD2 matching over 8 bases. V lost 6 bases to trimming and J lost 5 bases; unmatched junction nucleotides: 12. CDR3 length equals 15 residues. Germline V gives CDR1 MNHEY, CDR2 SVGAGI. The CDR3 nucleotides are TGTGCCAGCAGCCCCCCGGGAGGGCCCAGGCACGAGCAGTACTTC. This gives the protein CASSPPGGPRHEQYF.

The chain uses TRBV7-3 and TRBJ1-1; unclear D gene. Germline CDR1 SGHTA, CDR2 FQGTGA. This CDR3 comprises 14 residues. V was trimmed by 2 bases and J by 1 base, leaving 8 bases between them. The CDR3 reads CASSLGPWNTEAFF. The CDR3 region has the DNA TGTGCCAGCAGCTTAGGTCCTTGGAACACTGAAGCTTTCTTT.

The rearrangement joins TRBV28 to TRBJ1-1; D call uncertain. The germline V and J ends were trimmed by 6 bases and 7 bases, with 12 bases remaining between them. Germline lookup yields CDR1 MDHEN and CDR2 SYDVKM. The CDR3 length is 12 residues. As DNA, the CDR3 is TGTGCCAGCAGGCCGACTCTTGGTGAAGCTTTCTTT. It yields the protein CASRPTLGEAFF. Full variable domain (outside the CDR3, taken from reference TRBV28 and TRBJ1-1): DVKVTQSSRYLVKRTGEKVFLECVQDMDHENMFWYRQDPGLGLRLIYFSYDVKMKEKGDIPEGYSVSREKKERFSLILESASTNQTSMYLCASRPTLGEAFFGQGTRLTVV.

The chain employs TRBV18 and TRBJ1-2; 10 nucleotides align to TRBD1. The CDR3 has 15 residues. The ends lost 3 bases at V and 6 bases at J; junction bases unmatched: 7. The germline V gene has CDR1 KGHSH and CDR2 LQKENI. The CDR3 is CASSPGTGEVDGYTF. The CDR3 DNA sequence: TGTGCCAGCTCACCTGGGACAGGGGAGGTAGATGGCTACACCTTC.

This rearrangement joins TRBV14 to TRBJ2-1; 9 bases are shared with TRBD2. The germline V gene encodes CDR1 SGHDN and CDR2 FVKESK. V was pared by 3 bases and J by 2 bases, with 2 bases of the junction left unmatched. This CDR3 region has 15 residues. The CDR3 spells CASSQVAGAYNEQFF. In nucleotides, the CDR3 is TGTGCCAGCAGCCAGGTAGCGGGAGCCTACAATGAGCAGTTCTTC.

This rearrangement joins TRBV28 to TRBJ1-4, with TRBD1 matching over 7 bases. This CDR3 region has 15 residues. Germline V gene lookup returns CDR1 MDHEN and CDR2 SYDVKM. V trimming: 8 bases; J trimming: 4 bases; junction bases outside the gene matches: 10. CDR3 sequence (DNA): TGTGCCAGCTACGACCGGGACAGCAATAATGAAAAACTGTTTTTT. Protein: CASYDRDSNNEKLFF.

V usage is TRBV28 and J usage is TRBJ1-1; D is uncertain. Germline V gene data show CDR1 as MDHEN and CDR2 as SYDVKM. There are 17 residues in the CDR3. Trimming shortened V by 1 base and J by 3 bases, and 18 bases separated the two germline ends. CDR3 in amino acids: CASSLSWVNSVHTEAFF. CDR3 sequence (DNA): TGTGCCAGCAGTTTATCATGGGTAAACAGCGTGCACACTGAAGCTTTCTTT.

J is TRBJ1-2 and V is TRBV7-9, with D possibly being TRBD1 (5 bases). Germline CDR1 SEHNR, CDR2 FQNEAQ (reference sequence). This CDR3 contains 16 residues. V lost 5 bases and J 0 bases, leaving 16 bases between the germline ends. DNA for the CDR3: TGTGCCAGCAGCCCGGGCGGGGGGAGGACTAACTATGGCTACACCTTC. This translates into CASSPGGGRTNYGYTF.

The gene calls are TRBV7-3 and TRBJ2-1; a possible D gene is TRBD1 (5 bases). V shed 5 bases and J shed 0 bases, with 20 bases lying between them. CDR1 is SGHTA, CDR2 FQGTGA, per germline. This CDR3 spans 18 amino acids. CDR3 nucleotides: TGTGCCAGCAGCACATTCCTGGCTCTTAGGGGCTCCTACAATGAGCAGTTCTTC. Protein product: CASSTFLALRGSYNEQFF.

This clone has a handful of counts. The chain employs TRBV28 and TRBJ1-1, with a weak D call TRBD1 (6 bases). V was pared by 4 bases and J by 1 base, with 13 bases between. The germline V gene has CDR1 MDHEN and CDR2 SYDVKM. The CDR3 has 15 amino acids. The CDR3 spells CASSYRTAWNTEAFF. CDR3 in DNA: TGTGCCAGCAGTTACCGGACAGCCTGGAACACTGAAGCTTTCTTT.

The chain joins TRBV28 to TRBJ1-5; 8 positions match TRBD1. The J segment lost 6 bases and the V segment lost 2 bases, leaving 6 bases of the junction unmatched. Per germline, CDR1 MDHEN and CDR2 SYDVKM. The length of the CDR3 is 15 residues. This chain's CDR3 is CASSLGQGASQPQHF. CDR3 bases: TGTGCCAGCAGTTTAGGGCAGGGGGCATCTCAGCCCCAGCATTTT.